This TCR beta chain comes out of a study of persistence of HIV-infected CD4 T cells. This was the immunoSEQ version 4 assay in survey mode. The data were produced by immunoSEQ multiplex PCR, yet TCRdb's version contains in-frame clones alone and is incomplete. The table has tens of thousands of clones, approximately 80% seen once. Note on this clone: Its antigen is not known.

Overlapping HIV-1 Gag 15-mer peptides at approximately 1 ug per peptide per mL were used. CD40L-negative CD69-negative CD45RO-high memory CD4+ T cells were sorted as populations depleted of antigen-responding cells. Stimulated PBMCs had first been depleted of CD8+ T cells. A roughly 18-hour stimulation of CD8-depleted PBMCs used anti-CD28/CD49d costimulation, CD40-blocking antibody and enfuvirtide. This CDR3 is 13 amino acids long. Germline V gives CDR1 MNHNY, CDR2 SVGAGI (reference sequence). With 0 bases removed from V and 5 bases from J, the gap between germline ends came to 8 bases. The genes are TRBV6-6 and TRBJ2-7, with D unclear. The sequences come from CD4+ T cells sorted from PBMCs after approximately 19-hour stimulation, collected from a patient who received antiretroviral therapy. The TCR comes from an adult man with HIV who was CMV-seropositive. In DNA, the CDR3 is TGTGCCAGCAGTTACTCGAAGTCTCACGAGCAGTACTTC. It specifies CASSYSKSHEQYF.